The sequence of this T cell receptor beta chain was determined in a study of T cell repertoires in cytomegalovirus infection. About the research overall: Public TCR beta signatures indicated both CMV infection and matching HLA type.

In TCRdb, the reads were re-called with MiXCR into one record per CDR3 protein. The sample includes about 900,000 distinct CDR3 sequences, approximately 31% of them seen just once. This CDR3 spans 15 amino acids. V shed 5 bases and J 8 bases; nucleotides not matched to a gene: 7. On this clonotype: Its antigen is not known.

Study outcomes and limitations: Summed frequency of public TCR beta families distinguished CMV carriers with the relevant HLA. Clonotypes of TCR beta that were HLA-C-restricted and CMV-specific dominated the ex vivo response.

This sequence joins TRBV12-3 or TRBV12-4 and TRBJ1-6, with TRBD1 identical over 9 bases. The sequence was collected from a human donor in good health (CMV status not recorded). Some clones in this sample may be carry-over from other donors' samples. The specimen was cultured CD8+ T cells from PBMCs, collected from culture after CMV antigen stimulation. CDR3 residues: CASSAGQGGDSPLHF. The DNA of the CDR3 is TGTGCCAGCAGTGCGGGACAGGGAGGTGATTCACCCCTCCACTTT.